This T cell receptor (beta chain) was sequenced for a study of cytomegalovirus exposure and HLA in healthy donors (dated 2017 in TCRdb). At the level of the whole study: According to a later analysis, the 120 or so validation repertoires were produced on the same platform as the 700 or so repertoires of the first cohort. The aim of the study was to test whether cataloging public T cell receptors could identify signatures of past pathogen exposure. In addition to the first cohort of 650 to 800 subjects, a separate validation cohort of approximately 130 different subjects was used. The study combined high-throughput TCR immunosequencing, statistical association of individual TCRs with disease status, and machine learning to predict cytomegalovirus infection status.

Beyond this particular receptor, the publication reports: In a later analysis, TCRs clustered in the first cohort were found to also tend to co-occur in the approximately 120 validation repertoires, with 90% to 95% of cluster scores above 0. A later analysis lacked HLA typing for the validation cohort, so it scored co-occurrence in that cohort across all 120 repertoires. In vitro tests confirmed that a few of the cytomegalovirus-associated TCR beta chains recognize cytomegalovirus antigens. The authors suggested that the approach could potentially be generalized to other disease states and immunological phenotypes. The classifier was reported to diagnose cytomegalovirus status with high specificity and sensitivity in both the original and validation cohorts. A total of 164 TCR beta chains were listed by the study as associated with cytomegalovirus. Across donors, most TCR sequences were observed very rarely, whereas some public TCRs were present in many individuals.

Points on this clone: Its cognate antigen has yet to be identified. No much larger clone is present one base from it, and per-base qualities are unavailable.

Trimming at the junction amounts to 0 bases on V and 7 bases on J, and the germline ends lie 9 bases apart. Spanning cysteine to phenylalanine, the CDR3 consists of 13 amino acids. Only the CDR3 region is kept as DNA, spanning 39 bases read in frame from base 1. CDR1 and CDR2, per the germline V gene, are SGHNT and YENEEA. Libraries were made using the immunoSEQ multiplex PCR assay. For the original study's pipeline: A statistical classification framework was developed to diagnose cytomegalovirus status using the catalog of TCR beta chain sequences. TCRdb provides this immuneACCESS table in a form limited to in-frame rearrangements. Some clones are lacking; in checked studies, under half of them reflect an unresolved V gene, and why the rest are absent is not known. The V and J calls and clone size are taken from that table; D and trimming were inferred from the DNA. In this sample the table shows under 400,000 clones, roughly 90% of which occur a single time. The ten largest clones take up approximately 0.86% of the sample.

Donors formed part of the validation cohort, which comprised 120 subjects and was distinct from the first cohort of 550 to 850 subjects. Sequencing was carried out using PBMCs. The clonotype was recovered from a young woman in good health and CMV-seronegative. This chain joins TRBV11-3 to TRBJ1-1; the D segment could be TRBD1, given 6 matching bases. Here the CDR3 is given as CASSLDAGDEAFF. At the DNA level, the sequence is TGTGCCAGCAGCTTAGATGCAGGGGATGAAGCTTTCTTT.